These 13 T cell receptor beta chains were sequenced from one sample in a study of blood T cell repertoires in COVID-19. The method was immunoSEQ multiplex PCR; TCRdb's version includes in-frame clones alone and lacks a portion of them. The repertoire holds 150,000 to 200,000 clones, with about 88% as singletons. The sequenced sample was peripheral blood. The receptor set was obtained from a man between 18 and 29 years old who had recovered from COVID-19.

The J gene is TRBJ2-1, the V gene TRBV27, with 10 bases matching TRBD2. The CDR3 totals 17 residues. V shed 3 bases, J shed 6 bases, and the junction held 11 bases outside the gene matches. From germline, CDR1 is MNHEY and CDR2 SMNVEV (reference sequence). In DNA form, the CDR3 reads TGTGCCAGCAGTTTGTTTGGACTAGCGGACGACCGCAATGAGCAGTTCTTC. The encoded protein is CASSLFGLADDRNEQFF.

The chain couples TRBV3-1 (or the pseudogene TRBV3-2) to TRBJ2-3, with 15 bases fitting TRBD2. This CDR3 contains 16 residues. V lost 6 bases and J lost 6; bases outside the gene matches: 7. Germline CDR1 and CDR2: LGHDT and YNNKEL (reference sequence). In DNA form, the CDR3 reads TGTGCCAGCAGGGACACGGGGACTAGCGGGAGGGATACGCAGTATTTT. As protein: CASRDTGTSGRDTQYF.

The chain carries TRBV24-1 and TRBJ2-1; TRBD1 matches at 8 bases. V shed 2 bases, J shed 5 bases, and the junction held 10 bases outside the gene matches. The CDR3 covers 17 residues. Germline loops: CDR1 KGHDR, CDR2 SFDVKD. In DNA, the CDR3 is TGTGCCACCAGTGATTGGGGGACAGGAGCCTCTCACAATGAGCAGTTCTTC. It yields the protein CATSDWGTGASHNEQFF.

The chain employs TRBV30 and TRBJ1-1; D remains unclear. V was pared by 3 bases and J by 5 bases, with 7 bases between. The CDR3 runs to 11 residues. The germline CDR1 and CDR2 sequences are GTSNPN and SVGIG (reference sequence). CDR3 region: CAWRLGTEAFF. The CDR3, as DNA: TGTGCCTGGAGACTTGGTACTGAAGCTTTCTTT.

This chain connects TRBV12-5 to TRBJ2-1, with TRBD2 matching 8 bases. Germline V gene lookup returns CDR1 LGHNT and CDR2 FRNRAP. Trimming removed 0 bases from V and 3 bases from J; junction bases left unmatched: 4. The length of the CDR3 is 16 residues. The CDR3 loop reads CASGLVNGRVYNEQFF. CDR3 DNA sequence: TGTGCTAGTGGTTTGGTAAACGGGAGGGTCTACAATGAGCAGTTCTTC.

V is TRBV13 and J is TRBJ1-2; possibly TRBD1 for D (5 bases). Between the trimmed V and J ends, which lost 5 bases and 4 bases, there was a span of 14 bases. This CDR3 is built from 14 residues. Per the germline V gene, CDR1 is PRHDT and CDR2 is FYEKMQ (reference sequence). The CDR3 region is CASSLGGGGYGYTF. Here the CDR3 DNA reads TGTGCCAGCAGCCTCGGGGGTGGGGGCTATGGCTACACCTTC.

This clone was detected once. The genes are TRBV12-5 and TRBJ2-7; tentative D call: TRBD2 (6 bases). CDR1 is LGHNT and CDR2 is FRNRAP in the germline V gene. Trimming took 0 bases from V and 0 from J, leaving 12 bases between them. The CDR3 sequence is 16 residues long. CDR3 DNA sequence: TGTGCTAGTGGTTTGGTGAGGGGACTTATCTCCTACGAGCAGTACTTC. It specifies CASGLVRGLISYEQYF.

The V gene is TRBV7-2, the J gene TRBJ2-3, with 9 bases that match TRBD1. CDR3 size: 16 residues. Germline assignment: CDR1 SGHTA and CDR2 FQGNSA. V shed 4 bases and J 10 bases; nucleotides not matched to a gene: 15. CDR3 in amino acids: CASSSGWDREESAQYF. In DNA, the CDR3 is TGTGCCAGCAGCTCTGGGTGGGACAGGGAGGAAAGTGCGCAGTATTTT.

The chain links TRBV19 to TRBJ2-1; 14 bases align to TRBD2. V shed 0 bases and J 7 bases; nucleotides not matched to a gene: 2. There are 16 residues in the CDR3. CDR1 LNHDA and CDR2 SQIVND come from the germline V gene (reference sequence). CDR3 coding DNA: TGTGCCAGTAGTATAGAGGGACTAGCGGGAGTAAATGAGCAGTTCTTC. Translating it yields CASSIEGLAGVNEQFF.

This clone appeared a single time. The rearrangement uses TRBV7-2 and TRBJ1-1; tentative D call: TRBD1 (6 bases). Germline V CDR1 and CDR2: SGHTA, FQGNSA. V was clipped by 2 bases and J by 7 bases, with 17 bases between them. The CDR3 extends over 15 amino acids. The CDR3 loop is CASSLQGIGGFEAFF. In DNA form, the CDR3 reads TGTGCCAGCAGCTTACAAGGCATAGGGGGTTTTGAAGCTTTCTTT.

The V call is TRBV14, the J call TRBJ1-1; D is perhaps TRBD1 (5 bases). The CDR3 loop spans 14 amino acids. Germline CDR1 SGHDN, CDR2 FVKESK. Trimming took 0 bases from V and 6 from J, leaving 11 bases between them. CDR3 sequence: CASSQEGQGPEAFF. In DNA, the CDR3 is TGTGCCAGCAGCCAAGAAGGTCAGGGCCCTGAAGCTTTCTTT.

This clone was seen a handful of times. The J gene is TRBJ1-3, the V gene TRBV6-5, with 7 bases matching TRBD1. This CDR3 is built from 15 residues. Trimming at V came to 6 bases and at J to 0 bases, leaving 5 bases not matched to a gene. CDR1 MNHEY and CDR2 SVGAGI come from the germline V gene. The DNA of the CDR3 is TGTGCCAGCAGCTCGGACAGGTCCTCTGGAAACACCATATATTTT. It codes for CASSSDRSSGNTIYF.

This chain joins TRBV24-1 and TRBJ1-6, with 10 bases identical to TRBD1. This CDR3 region has 16 residues. After removal of 2 bases from V and 7 bases from J, the junction contained 4 bases not matched to a gene. Germline CDR1 reads KGHDR; CDR2 reads SFDVKD. The chain's CDR3 is CATSDSGQGLNSPLHF. DNA for the CDR3: TGTGCCACCAGTGATTCGGGACAGGGGTTAAATTCACCCCTCCACTTT.